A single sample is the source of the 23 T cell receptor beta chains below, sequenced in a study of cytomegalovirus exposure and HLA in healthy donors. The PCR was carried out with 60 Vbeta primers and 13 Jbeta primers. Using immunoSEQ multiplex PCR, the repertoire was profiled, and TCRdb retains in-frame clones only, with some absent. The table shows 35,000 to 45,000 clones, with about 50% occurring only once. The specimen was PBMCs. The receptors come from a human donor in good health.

DNA for the CDR3: TGTGCCTGGAGTGCCACTTCTAGCGTCACCTACAATGAGCAGTTCTTC. Amino acid sequence: CAWSATSSVTYNEQFF. The chain combines TRBV30 with TRBJ2-1; D is possibly TRBD2 (6 bases). V lost 1 base to trimming and J lost 2 bases, with 15 bases between them. The CDR3 is 16 amino acids. CDR1 and CDR2 from the germline V gene are GTSNPN and SVGIG (reference sequence).

CDR3 sequence (DNA): TGTGCCAGCAGTAGCGGGGCGAGCTCCTACAATGAGCAGTTCTTC. Protein sequence: CASSSGASSYNEQFF. V is TRBV2 and J is TRBJ2-1, with TRBD2 matching over 7 bases. This CDR3 comprises 15 residues. Trimming took 5 bases from V and 0 from J; bases not matched to a gene: 4. Germline V gene data show CDR1 as SNHLY and CDR2 as FYNNEI.

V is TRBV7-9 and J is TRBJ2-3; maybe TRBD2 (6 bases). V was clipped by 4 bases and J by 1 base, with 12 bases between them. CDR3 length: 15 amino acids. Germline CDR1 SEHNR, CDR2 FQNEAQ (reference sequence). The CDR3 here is CASSSAGTRTDTQYF. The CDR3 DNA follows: TGTGCCAGCAGCTCAGCCGGGACTCGCACAGATACGCAGTATTTT.

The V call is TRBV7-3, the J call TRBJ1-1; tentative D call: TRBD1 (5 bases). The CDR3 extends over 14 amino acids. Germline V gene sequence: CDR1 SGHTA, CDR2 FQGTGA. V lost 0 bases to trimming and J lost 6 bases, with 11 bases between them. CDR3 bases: TGTGCCAGCAGCTTAACGGGAAGGGGCTCTGAAGCTTTCTTT. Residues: CASSLTGRGSEAFF.

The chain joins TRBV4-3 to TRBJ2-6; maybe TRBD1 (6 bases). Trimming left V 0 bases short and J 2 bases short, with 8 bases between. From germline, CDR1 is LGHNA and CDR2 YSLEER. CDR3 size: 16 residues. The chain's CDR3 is CASSQERQAGANVLTF. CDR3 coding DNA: TGCGCCAGCAGCCAAGAGCGACAGGCTGGGGCCAACGTCCTGACTTTC.

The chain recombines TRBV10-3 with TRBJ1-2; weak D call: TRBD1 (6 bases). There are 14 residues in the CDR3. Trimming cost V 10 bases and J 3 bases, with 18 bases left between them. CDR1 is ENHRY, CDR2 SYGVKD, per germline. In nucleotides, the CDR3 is TGTGCCAACGGGAGGGGGGCGGCCGACTATGGCTACACCTTC. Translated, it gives CANGRGAADYGYTF.

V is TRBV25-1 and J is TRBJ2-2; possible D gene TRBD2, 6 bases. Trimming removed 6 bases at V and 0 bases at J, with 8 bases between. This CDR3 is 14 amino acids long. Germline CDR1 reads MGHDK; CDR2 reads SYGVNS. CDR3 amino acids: CASRDYPNTGELFF. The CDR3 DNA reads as TGTGCCAGCAGGGACTACCCGAACACCGGGGAGCTGTTTTTT.

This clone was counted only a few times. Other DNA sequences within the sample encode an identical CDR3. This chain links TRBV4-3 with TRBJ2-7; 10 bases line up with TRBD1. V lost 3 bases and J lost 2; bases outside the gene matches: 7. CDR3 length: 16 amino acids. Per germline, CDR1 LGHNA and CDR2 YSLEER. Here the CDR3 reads CASSQDRTGGTYEQYF. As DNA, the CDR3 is TGCGCCAGCAGCCAGGACCGGACAGGGGGAACCTACGAGCAGTACTTC.

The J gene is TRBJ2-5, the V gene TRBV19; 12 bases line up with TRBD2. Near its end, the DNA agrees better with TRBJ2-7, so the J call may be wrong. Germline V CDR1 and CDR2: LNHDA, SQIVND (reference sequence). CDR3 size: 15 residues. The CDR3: CATSMGLAGFYEQYF. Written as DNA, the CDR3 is TGTGCCACCTCTATGGGACTAGCGGGTTTCTACGAGCAGTACTTC.

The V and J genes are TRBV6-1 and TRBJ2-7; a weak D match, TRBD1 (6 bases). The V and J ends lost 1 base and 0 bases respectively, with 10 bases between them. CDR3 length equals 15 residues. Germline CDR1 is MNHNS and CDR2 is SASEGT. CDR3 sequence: CASSEEGGSSYEQYF. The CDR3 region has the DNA TGTGCCAGCAGTGAAGAAGGGGGTTCCTCCTACGAGCAGTACTTC.

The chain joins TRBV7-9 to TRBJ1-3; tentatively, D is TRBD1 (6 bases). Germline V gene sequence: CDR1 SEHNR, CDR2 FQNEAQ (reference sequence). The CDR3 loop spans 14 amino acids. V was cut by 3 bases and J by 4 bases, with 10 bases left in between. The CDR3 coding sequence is TGTGCCAGCAGCTTCCAGGGGACAGGAAACACCATATATTTT. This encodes CASSFQGTGNTIYF.

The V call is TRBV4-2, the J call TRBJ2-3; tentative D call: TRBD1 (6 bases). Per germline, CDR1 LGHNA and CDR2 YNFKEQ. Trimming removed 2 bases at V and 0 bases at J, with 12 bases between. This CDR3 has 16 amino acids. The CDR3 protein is CASSQQGTVSTDTQYF. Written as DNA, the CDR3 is TGTGCCAGCAGCCAACAGGGGACGGTAAGCACAGATACGCAGTATTTT.

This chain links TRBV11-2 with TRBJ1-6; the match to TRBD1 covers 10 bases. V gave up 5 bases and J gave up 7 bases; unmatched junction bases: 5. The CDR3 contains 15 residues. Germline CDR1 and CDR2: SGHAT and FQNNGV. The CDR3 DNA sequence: TGTGCCAGCAGCCTCGAGACAGGGGGCAATTCACCCCTCCACTTT. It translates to CASSLETGGNSPLHF.

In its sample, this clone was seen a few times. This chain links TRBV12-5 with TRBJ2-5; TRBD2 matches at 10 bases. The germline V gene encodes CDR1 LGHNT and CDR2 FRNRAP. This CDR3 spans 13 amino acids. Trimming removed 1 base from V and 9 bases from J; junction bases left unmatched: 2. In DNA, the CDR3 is TGTGCTAGTGGTTTGGCGACTAGCGGGCCCCAGTACTTC. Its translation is CASGLATSGPQYF. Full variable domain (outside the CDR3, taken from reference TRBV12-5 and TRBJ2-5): DARVTQTPRHKVTEMGQEVTMRCQPILGHNTVFWYRQTMMQGLELLAYFRNRAPLDDSGMPKDRFSAEMPDATLATLKIQPSEPRDSAVYFCASGLATSGPQYFGPGTRLLVL.

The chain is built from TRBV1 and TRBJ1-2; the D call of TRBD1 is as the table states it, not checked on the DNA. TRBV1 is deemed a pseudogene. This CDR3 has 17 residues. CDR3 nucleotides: TGCACCAGCAGCCGATCGTGGGACAGGAAAGCTAACTATGGCTACACCTTC. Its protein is CTSSRSWDRKANYGYTF.

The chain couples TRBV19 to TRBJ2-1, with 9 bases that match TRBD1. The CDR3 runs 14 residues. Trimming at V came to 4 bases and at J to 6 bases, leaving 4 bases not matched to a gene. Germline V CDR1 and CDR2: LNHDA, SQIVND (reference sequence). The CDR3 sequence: CASSKWTGANEQFF. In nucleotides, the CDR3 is TGTGCCAGTAGTAAGTGGACAGGGGCCAATGAGCAGTTCTTC.

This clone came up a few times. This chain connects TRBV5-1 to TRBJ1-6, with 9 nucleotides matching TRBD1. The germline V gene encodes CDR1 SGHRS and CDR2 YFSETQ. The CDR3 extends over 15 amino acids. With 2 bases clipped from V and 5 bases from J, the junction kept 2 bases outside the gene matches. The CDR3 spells CASSFGDRDNSPLHF. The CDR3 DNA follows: TGCGCCAGCAGCTTCGGGGACAGGGATAATTCACCCCTCCACTTT.

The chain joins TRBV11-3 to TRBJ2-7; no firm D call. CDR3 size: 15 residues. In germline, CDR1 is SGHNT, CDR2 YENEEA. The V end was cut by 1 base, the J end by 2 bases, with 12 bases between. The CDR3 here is CASSLGASSPYEQYF. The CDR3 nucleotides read TGTGCCAGCAGCTTAGGGGCCTCTTCCCCCTACGAGCAGTACTTC.

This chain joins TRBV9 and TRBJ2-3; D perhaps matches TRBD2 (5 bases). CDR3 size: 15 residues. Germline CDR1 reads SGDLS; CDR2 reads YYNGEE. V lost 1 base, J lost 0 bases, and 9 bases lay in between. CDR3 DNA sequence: TGTGCCAGCAGCGTACATATAGCGAGCACAGATACGCAGTATTTT. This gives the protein CASSVHIASTDTQYF.

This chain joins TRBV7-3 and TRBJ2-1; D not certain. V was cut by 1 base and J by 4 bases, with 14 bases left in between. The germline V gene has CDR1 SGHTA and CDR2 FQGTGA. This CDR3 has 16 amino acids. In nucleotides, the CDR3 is TGTGCCAGCAGCTTAAACTCTCCTTCACCTTACAATGAGCAGTTCTTC. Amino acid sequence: CASSLNSPSPYNEQFF.

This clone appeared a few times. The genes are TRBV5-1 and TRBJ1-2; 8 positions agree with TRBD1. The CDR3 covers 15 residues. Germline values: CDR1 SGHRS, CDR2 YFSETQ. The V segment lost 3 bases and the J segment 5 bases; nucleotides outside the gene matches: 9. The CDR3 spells CASSSGGTGDYGYTF. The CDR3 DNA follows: TGCGCCAGCAGCTCAGGGGGGACAGGCGATTATGGCTACACCTTC.

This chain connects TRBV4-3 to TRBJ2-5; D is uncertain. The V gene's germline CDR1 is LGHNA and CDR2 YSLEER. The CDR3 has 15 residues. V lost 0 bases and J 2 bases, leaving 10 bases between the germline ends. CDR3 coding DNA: TGCGCCAGCAGCCAAGAACTAACTTTTCAAGAGACCCAGTACTTC. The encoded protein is CASSQELTFQETQYF.

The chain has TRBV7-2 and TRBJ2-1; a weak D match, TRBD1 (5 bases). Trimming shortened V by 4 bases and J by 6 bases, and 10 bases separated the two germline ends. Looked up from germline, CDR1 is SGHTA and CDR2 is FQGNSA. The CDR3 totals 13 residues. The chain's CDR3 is CASSWQGPNEQFF. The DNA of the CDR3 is TGTGCCAGCAGCTGGCAGGGCCCCAATGAGCAGTTCTTC.